The rows below give T cell receptor beta chains drawn from one sample of a study of type 1 regulatory T cells. Their antigens remain unidentified. TCRdb reprocessed the reads via MiXCR and lists one record per CDR3 protein. The sample records about 71,000 distinct CDR3 sequences, less than 25% being singletons. Sequencing input: cultured type 1 regulatory T (Tr1) cells, either the whole culture or a sorted fraction (not recorded which). These receptors were obtained from a human donor in good health. Both conserved end residues are part of each CDR3. The D gene is left open where the match is weak. The size of a clone is reported for some rows only, either as once, few or many, or as a class for expanded clones.

abundance,v_gene,j_gene,d_gene,CDR3nt,CDR3aa
few,TRBV11-1,TRBJ2-5,TRBD1,TGTGCCAGCAGCTTCAACAGGGGCAGAGAGACCCAGTACTTC,CASSFNRGRETQYF
many,TRBV24-1,TRBJ2-3,NA,TGTGCCACCAGCCCCCCGACCACAGATACGCAGTATTTT,CATSPPTTDTQYF
few,TRBV29-1,TRBJ2-1,NA,TGCAGCGGTGACCCACACAATGAGCAGTTCTTC,CSGDPHNEQFF
few,TRBV2,TRBJ2-1,TRBD1,TGTGCCAGCAGCTCGACAGGGGGTGGGGGCTCCTACAATGAGCAGTTCTTC,CASSSTGGGGSYNEQFF
NA,TRBV7-9,TRBJ2-1,NA,TGTGCCAGCAGCTTGCCGCAGGCTAGCGTCAATGAGCAGTTCTTC,CASSLPQASVNEQFF
many,TRBV9,TRBJ2-1,TRBD1,TGTGCCAGCAGCGTATTACAGGGGAACAATGAGCAGTTCTTC,CASSVLQGNNEQFF
few,TRBV5-1,TRBJ2-1,NA,TGCGCCAGCAGCTTACGGGACGTCCCCGGGGAGCAGTTCTTC,CASSLRDVPGEQFF
few,TRBV6-1,TRBJ2-4,NA,TGTGCCAGCACTTTGCAGAGGGCCAAAAACATTCAGTACTTC,CASTLQRAKNIQYF
NA,TRBV29-1,TRBJ2-3,NA,TGCAGCGTCAACAGGGCCGCAGATACGCAGTATTTT,CSVNRAADTQYF
NA,TRBV10-3,TRBJ2-5,NA,TGTGCCATCAGTGGCCGAGGGGAGACCCAGTACTTC,CAISGRGETQYF
NA,TRBV24-1,TRBJ2-3,TRBD2,TGTGCCACCAGTGGCCTCCTAGCGGATAGGCAGTATTTT,CATSGLLADRQYF
many,TRBV29-1,TRBJ2-2,NA,TGCAGCGTCGTAACTGGGCCCCTAAACACCGGGGAGCTGTTTTTT,CSVVTGPLNTGELFF
NA,TRBV25-1,TRBJ1-4,TRBD1,TGTGCCAGCAGAGGGGTGACAGGGGGCAACGAAAAACTGTTTTTT,CASRGVTGGNEKLFF
NA,TRBV2,TRBJ2-1,NA,TGTGCCAGCACTGGTTCAGGTTTCTACGATGAGCAGTTCTTC,CASTGSGFYDEQFF
NA,TRBV19,TRBJ1-1,TRBD1,TGTGCCAGTAATCAGGGGGCAACTGAAGCTTTCTTT,CASNQGATEAFF
NA,TRBV5-1,TRBJ2-1,TRBD2,TGCGCCAGCAGCTTGACTAGCGAATACAATGAGCAGTTCTTC,CASSLTSEYNEQFF
NA,TRBV18,TRBJ2-3,NA,TGTGCCAGCTCACCAATAAGGGTCACAGATACGCAGTATTTT,CASSPIRVTDTQYF
many,TRBV5-1,TRBJ2-3,TRBD1,TGCGCCAGCAGCCACGATGGACAGGGAACAGATACGCAGTATTTT,CASSHDGQGTDTQYF
NA,TRBV9,TRBJ2-2,NA,TGTGCCAGCAGCGTAGGCAGCCTGGGGACCGGGGAGCTGTTTTTT,CASSVGSLGTGELFF
few,TRBV7-9,TRBJ1-5,NA,TGTGCCAGCAGCCCCGGGACTGCCGGGGGTCAGCCCCAGCATTTT,CASSPGTAGGQPQHF
few,TRBV5-1,TRBJ2-3,NA,TGCGCCAGCAGCTTGACAGGGTTTGGGGATACGCAGTATTTT,CASSLTGFGDTQYF
NA,TRBV30,TRBJ1-1,NA,TGTGCCTGGAGTGTCAGGAACACTGAAGCTTTCTTT,CAWSVRNTEAFF
NA,TRBV5-1,TRBJ2-2,TRBD1,TGCGCCAGCAGCTCACCGGGACAGGGCTTGACCGGGGAGCTGTTTTTT,CASSSPGQGLTGELFF